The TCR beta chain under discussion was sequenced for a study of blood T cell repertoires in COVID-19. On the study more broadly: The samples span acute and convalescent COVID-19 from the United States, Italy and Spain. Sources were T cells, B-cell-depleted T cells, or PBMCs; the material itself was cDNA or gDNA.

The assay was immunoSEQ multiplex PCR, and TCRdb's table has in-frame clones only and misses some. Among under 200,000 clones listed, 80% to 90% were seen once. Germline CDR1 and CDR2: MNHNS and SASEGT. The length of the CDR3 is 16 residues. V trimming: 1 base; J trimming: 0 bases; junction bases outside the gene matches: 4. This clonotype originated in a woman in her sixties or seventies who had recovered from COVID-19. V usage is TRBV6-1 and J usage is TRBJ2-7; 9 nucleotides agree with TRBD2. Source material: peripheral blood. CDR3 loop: CASSEGSGGPSYEQYF. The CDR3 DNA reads TGTGCCAGCAGTGAAGGTAGCGGGGGACCCTCCTACGAGCAGTACTTC.